One sample yielded the 18 T cell receptor beta chains listed below, sequenced in a study of blood T cell repertoires in COVID-19. TCRdb keeps only in-frame clones here, not all; method: immunoSEQ multiplex PCR. The sample lists some 80,000 clones, roughly 80% seen once, with around 10% in the top ten. The sample consisted of peripheral blood. The receptors were gathered from a human donor in a cohort sampled during active COVID-19.

The V gene is TRBV9, the J gene TRBJ1-1; TRBD1 aligns across 7 bases. Germline lookup yields CDR1 SGDLS and CDR2 YYNGEE. The CDR3 runs to 14 residues. V shed 3 bases, J shed 1 base, and the junction held 3 bases outside the gene matches. The CDR3 loop is CASSEGGENTEAFF. CDR3 coding DNA: TGTGCCAGCAGCGAAGGGGGCGAGAACACTGAAGCTTTCTTT.

The V gene is TRBV19, the J gene TRBJ1-5; D ambiguous. Germline V gene data show CDR1 as LNHDA and CDR2 as SQIVND (reference sequence). CDR3 length: 12 amino acids. Deletions cut 2 bases from V and 5 bases from J, with 4 bases between. The CDR3 region is CASSIPDQPQHF. The CDR3 DNA sequence: TGTGCCAGTAGTATACCGGATCAGCCCCAGCATTTT.

This sequence joins TRBV19 and TRBJ1-5; 8 bases match TRBD1. Trimming at V came to 4 bases and at J to 4 bases, leaving 9 bases not matched to a gene. This CDR3 comprises 16 residues. Germline V CDR1 and CDR2: LNHDA, SQIVND (reference sequence). This chain's CDR3 is CASSNPQQGGNQPQHF. CDR3 nucleotide sequence: TGTGCCAGTAGTAATCCCCAACAGGGGGGGAATCAGCCCCAGCATTTT.

This clone was picked up a small number of times. The genes are TRBV5-1 and TRBJ2-7; 10 bases map to TRBD1. Germline V gives CDR1 SGHRS, CDR2 YFSETQ. CDR3 size: 15 residues. The ends lost 4 bases at V and 3 bases at J; junction bases unmatched: 7. The CDR3 sequence is CASSKGQGNIYEQYF. The CDR3 DNA sequence: TGCGCCAGCAGCAAGGGACAGGGGAATATCTACGAGCAGTACTTC. Using reference TRBV5-1 and TRBJ2-7 for the parts outside the CDR3, the full variable domain is KAGVTQTPRYLIKTRGQQVTLSCSPISGHRSVSWYQQTPGQGLQFLFEYFSETQRNKGNFPGRFSGRQFSNSRSEMNVSTLELGDSALYLCASSKGQGNIYEQYFGPGTRLTVT.

The chain combines TRBV2 with TRBJ2-7; TRBD2 agrees at 8 bases. CDR1 and CDR2 from the germline V gene are SNHLY and FYNNEI. CDR3 size: 16 residues. V lost 6 bases to trimming and J lost 0 bases; unmatched junction nucleotides: 10. The chain's CDR3 is CASRLYAGGSSYEQYF. CDR3 coding DNA: TGTGCCAGCAGACTGTACGCGGGGGGATCCTCCTACGAGCAGTACTTC.

The V call is TRBV7-9, the J call TRBJ1-2; no clear D. V was shortened by 5 bases and J by 8 bases, with 12 bases between the two germline ends. Germline lookup yields CDR1 SEHNR and CDR2 FQNEAQ (reference sequence). This CDR3 contains 12 residues. The CDR3 sequence: CASSLPGRGYTF. In DNA form, the CDR3 reads TGTGCCAGCAGCCTCCCTGGGAGGGGCTACACCTTC.

This chain connects TRBV3-1 (or the pseudogene TRBV3-2) to TRBJ1-2, with a tentative D call TRBD1 (5 bases). The germline V gene has CDR1 LGHDT and CDR2 YNNKEL (reference sequence). With 3 bases removed from V and 8 bases from J, the gap between germline ends came to 25 bases. This CDR3 is built from 17 residues. The CDR3 here is CASSHFGGEGRRGGYTF. In DNA form, the CDR3 reads TGTGCCAGCAGCCACTTCGGGGGGGAAGGCCGAAGGGGAGGCTACACCTTC.

The rearrangement joins TRBV5-1 to TRBJ2-7; weak D call: TRBD2 (5 bases). The CDR3 is 14 residues long. Trimming cost V 0 bases and J 3 bases, with 10 bases left between them. The germline CDR1 and CDR2 sequences are SGHRS and YFSETQ. In DNA form, the CDR3 reads TGCGCCAGCAGCTTGGGTAGCGCAATCTACGAGCAGTACTTC. Protein sequence: CASSLGSAIYEQYF.

This clone showed up just a few times. The chain is built from TRBV18 and TRBJ2-4; possible D gene TRBD1, 6 bases. This CDR3 comprises 16 residues. From germline, CDR1 is KGHSH and CDR2 LQKENI. V was shortened by 6 bases and J by 0 bases, with 15 bases between the two germline ends. CDR3 nucleotide sequence: TGTGCCAGCTCTCCAGAGACAGGACAAGCCAAAAACATTCAGTACTTC. Translated, it gives CASSPETGQAKNIQYF.

A single count supports this clone. V gene TRBV18 combines with J gene TRBJ2-3, with 13 bases that match TRBD2. Per the germline V gene, CDR1 is KGHSH and CDR2 is LQKENI. V gave up 3 bases and J gave up 5 bases; unmatched junction bases: 5. This CDR3 comprises 16 residues. The CDR3 sequence: CASSPTSGGAEDTQYF. CDR3 in DNA: TGTGCCAGCTCACCTACTAGCGGGGGGGCGGAAGATACGCAGTATTTT.

The V call is TRBV4-1, the J call TRBJ1-1, with TRBD1 matching over 10 bases. The CDR3 length is 17 residues. V was clipped by 2 bases and J by 0 bases; unmatched bases: 6. From germline, CDR1 is MGHRA and CDR2 YSYEKL. CDR3 sequence (DNA): TGCGCCAGCAGCCAACGTCTGACAGGGGGCTTGAACACTGAAGCTTTCTTT. Its translation is CASSQRLTGGLNTEAFF.

The chain links TRBV5-6 to TRBJ2-2; tentative D call: TRBD1 (5 bases). The CDR3 is made up of 15 amino acids. V lost 0 bases to trimming and J lost 7 bases, with 13 bases between them. CDR1 SGHDT and CDR2 YYEEEE come from the germline V gene. CDR3: CASSLGYRTNGELFF. CDR3 nucleotide sequence: TGTGCCAGCAGCTTGGGGTACAGGACCAACGGGGAGCTGTTTTTT. The full variable domain, rest sourced from reference TRBV5-6 and TRBJ2-2, is DAGVTQSPTHLIKTRGQQVTLRCSPKSGHDTVSWYQQALGQGPQFIFQYYEEEERQRGNFPDRFSGHQFPNYSSELNVNALLLGDSALYLCASSLGYRTNGELFFGEGSRLTVL.

This chain uses TRBV7-8 with TRBJ2-1, with 15 bases aligning to TRBD2. Trimming took 5 bases from V and 8 from J; bases not matched to a gene: 1. Germline assignment: CDR1 SGHVS and CDR2 FQNEAQ. The CDR3 extends over 14 amino acids. The CDR3, as DNA: TGTGCCAGCAGCCGGACTAGCGGGGGGGATGAGCAGTTCTTC. It codes for CASSRTSGGDEQFF.

The chain links TRBV28 to TRBJ2-3; TRBD1 is a possible D gene (6 bases). Per the germline V gene, CDR1 is MDHEN and CDR2 is SYDVKM. The ends were cut back, 3 bases at V and 4 bases at J, with 11 bases in the middle. The CDR3 has 14 amino acids. In nucleotides, the CDR3 is TGTGCCAGCAGTTTCCTAGGGGGTGCAGATACGCAGTATTTT. This encodes CASSFLGGADTQYF.

The chain employs TRBV6-1 and TRBJ1-6, with D possibly being TRBD1 (6 bases). The germline V gene has CDR1 MNHNS and CDR2 SASEGT. V was cut by 2 bases and J by 4 bases, with 15 bases left in between. CDR3 length: 17 residues. The CDR3 coding sequence is TGTGCCAGCAGTGAAAGGGGGTCAGGAGCATATAATTCACCCCTCCACTTT. This translates into CASSERGSGAYNSPLHF.

CDR3 residues: CATGTGETQYF. The DNA of the CDR3 is TGTGCGACAGGGACAGGGGAGACCCAGTACTTC. The rearrangement uses TRBV19 and TRBJ2-5; 9 bases fit TRBD1. The germline gives CDR1 LNHDA, CDR2 SQIVND (reference sequence). This CDR3 has 11 amino acids.

The chain links TRBV5-4 to TRBJ1-5, with TRBD1 matching over 10 bases. V shed 2 bases, J shed 9 bases, and the junction held 8 bases outside the gene matches. Per germline, CDR1 SGHNT and CDR2 YYREEE (reference sequence). This CDR3 region has 15 residues. CDR3 in amino acids: CASSFRPGQGWPQHF. DNA of the CDR3: TGTGCCAGCAGCTTCCGACCGGGACAGGGGTGGCCCCAGCATTTT. The full variable domain, rest sourced from reference TRBV5-4 and TRBJ1-5, is ETGVTQSPTHLIKTRGQQVTLRCSSQSGHNTVSWYQQALGQGPQFIFQYYREEENGRGNFPPRFSGLQFPNYSSELNVNALELDDSALYLCASSFRPGQGWPQHFGDGTRLSIL.

This clone was counted a few times. This chain links TRBV21-1 with TRBJ2-5; the table's D gene call, TRBD2, was not cross checked with the DNA. TRBV21-1 is a pseudogene segment. The CDR3 covers 18 residues. The CDR3 spells CASSKEGTSGGPKETQYF. The CDR3 DNA follows: TGTGCCAGCAGCAAAGAGGGGACTAGCGGGGGGCCGAAAGAGACCCAGTACTTC.